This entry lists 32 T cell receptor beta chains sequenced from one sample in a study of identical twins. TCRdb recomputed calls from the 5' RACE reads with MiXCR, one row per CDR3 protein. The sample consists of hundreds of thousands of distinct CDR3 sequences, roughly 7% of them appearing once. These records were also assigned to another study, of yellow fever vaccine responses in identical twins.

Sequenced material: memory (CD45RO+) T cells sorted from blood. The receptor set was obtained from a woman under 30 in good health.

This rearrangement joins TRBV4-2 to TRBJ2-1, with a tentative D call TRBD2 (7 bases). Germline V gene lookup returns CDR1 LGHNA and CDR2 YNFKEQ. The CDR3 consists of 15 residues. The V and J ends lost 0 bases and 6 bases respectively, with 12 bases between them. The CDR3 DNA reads TGTGCCAGCAGCCAAGACGGGGGGCTCTCCAATGAGCAGTTCTTC. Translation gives CASSQDGGLSNEQFF.

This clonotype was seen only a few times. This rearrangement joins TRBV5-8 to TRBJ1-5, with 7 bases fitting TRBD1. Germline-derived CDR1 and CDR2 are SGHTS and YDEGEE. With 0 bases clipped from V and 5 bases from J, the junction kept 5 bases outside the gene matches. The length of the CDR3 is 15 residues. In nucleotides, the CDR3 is TGTGCCAGCAGCTTGGCCGTGGGACAGTATCAGCCCCAGCATTTT. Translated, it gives CASSLAVGQYQPQHF.

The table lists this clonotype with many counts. The CDR3 reads CASSFRGDEKLFF. CDR3 DNA sequence: TGTGCCAGCAGCTTTCGGGGGGATGAAAAACTGTTTTTT. This chain connects TRBV3-1 to TRBJ1-4, with D maybe TRBD1 (5 bases). CDR3 length: 13 amino acids. V was cut by 5 bases and J by 6 bases, with 10 bases left in between. The V gene's germline CDR1 is LGHDT and CDR2 YNNKEL (reference sequence).

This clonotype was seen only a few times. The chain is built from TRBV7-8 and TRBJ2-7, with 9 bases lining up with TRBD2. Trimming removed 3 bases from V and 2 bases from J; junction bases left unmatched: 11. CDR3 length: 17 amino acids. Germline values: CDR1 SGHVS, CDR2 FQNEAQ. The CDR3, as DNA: TGTGCCAGCAGCTTGTCTGCCGGCGGGAGGGCCCCCTACGAGCAGTACTTC. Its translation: CASSLSAGGRAPYEQYF.

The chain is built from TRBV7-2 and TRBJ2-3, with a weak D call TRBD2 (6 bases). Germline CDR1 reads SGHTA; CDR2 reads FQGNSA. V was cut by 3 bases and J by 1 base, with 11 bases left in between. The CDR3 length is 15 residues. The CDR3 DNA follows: TGTGCCAGCAGCTTTGCTAGCGAAGGCACAGATACGCAGTATTTT. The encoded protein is CASSFASEGTDTQYF.

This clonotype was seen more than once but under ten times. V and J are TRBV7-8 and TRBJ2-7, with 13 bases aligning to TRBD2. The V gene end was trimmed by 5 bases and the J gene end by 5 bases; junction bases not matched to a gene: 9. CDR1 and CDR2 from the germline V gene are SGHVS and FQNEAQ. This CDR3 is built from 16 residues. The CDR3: CASSHRTSGSRDEQYF. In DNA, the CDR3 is TGTGCCAGCAGCCACCGGACTAGCGGGAGCCGGGACGAGCAGTACTTC. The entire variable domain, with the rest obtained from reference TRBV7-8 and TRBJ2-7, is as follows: GAGVSQSPRYKVAKRGQDVALRCDPISGHVSLFWYQQALGQGPEFLTYFQNEAQLDKSGLPSDRFFAERPEGSVSTLKIQRTQQEDSAVYLCASSHRTSGSRDEQYFGPGTRLTVT.

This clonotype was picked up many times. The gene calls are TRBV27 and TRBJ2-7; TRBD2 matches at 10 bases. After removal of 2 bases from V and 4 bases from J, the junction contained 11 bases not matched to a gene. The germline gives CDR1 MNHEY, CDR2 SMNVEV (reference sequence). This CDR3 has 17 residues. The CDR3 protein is CASSLGSSGGGLYEQYF. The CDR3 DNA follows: TGTGCCAGCAGTTTAGGTTCTAGCGGGGGTGGACTATACGAGCAGTACTTC.

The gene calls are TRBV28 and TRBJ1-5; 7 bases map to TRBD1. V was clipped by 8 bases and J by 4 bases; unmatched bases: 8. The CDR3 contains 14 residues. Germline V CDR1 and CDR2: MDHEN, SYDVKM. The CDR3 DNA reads TGTGCCAGCGATTCGACAGGGAGGAATCAGCCCCAGCATTTT. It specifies CASDSTGRNQPQHF.

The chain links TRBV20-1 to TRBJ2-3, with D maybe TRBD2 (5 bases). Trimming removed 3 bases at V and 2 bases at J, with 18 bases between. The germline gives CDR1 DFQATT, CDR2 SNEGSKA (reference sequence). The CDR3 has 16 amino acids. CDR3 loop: CSARTLRTSVTDTQYF. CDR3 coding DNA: TGCAGTGCTAGGACGCTCCGGACTTCTGTCACAGATACGCAGTATTTT.

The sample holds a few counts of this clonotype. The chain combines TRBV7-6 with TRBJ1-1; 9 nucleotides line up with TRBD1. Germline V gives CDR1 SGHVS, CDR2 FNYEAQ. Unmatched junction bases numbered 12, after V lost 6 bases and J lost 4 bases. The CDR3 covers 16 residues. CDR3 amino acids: CASRKDTGGLGTEAFF. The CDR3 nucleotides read TGTGCCAGCAGGAAGGACACAGGGGGCTTGGGCACTGAAGCTTTCTTT. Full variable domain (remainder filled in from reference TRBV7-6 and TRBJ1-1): GAGVSQSPRYKVTKRGQDVALRCDPISGHVSLYWYRQALGQGPEFLTYFNYEAQQDKSGLPNDRFSAERPEGSISTLTIQRTEQRDSAMYRCASRKDTGGLGTEAFFGQGTRLTVV.

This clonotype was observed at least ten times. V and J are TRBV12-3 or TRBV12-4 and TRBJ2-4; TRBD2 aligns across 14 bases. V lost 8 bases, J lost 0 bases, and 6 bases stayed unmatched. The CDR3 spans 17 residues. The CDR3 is CASRGTSGGPAKNIQYF. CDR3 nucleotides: TGTGCCAGCCGTGGGACTAGCGGGGGCCCAGCCAAAAACATTCAGTACTTC.

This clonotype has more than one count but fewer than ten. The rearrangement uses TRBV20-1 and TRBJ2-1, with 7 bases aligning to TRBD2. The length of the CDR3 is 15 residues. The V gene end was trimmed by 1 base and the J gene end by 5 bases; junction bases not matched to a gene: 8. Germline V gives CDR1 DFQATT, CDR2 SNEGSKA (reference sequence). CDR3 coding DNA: TGCAGTGCTAGAGGAAAAACTAGCGCCGACAATGAGCAGTTCTTC. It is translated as CSARGKTSADNEQFF.

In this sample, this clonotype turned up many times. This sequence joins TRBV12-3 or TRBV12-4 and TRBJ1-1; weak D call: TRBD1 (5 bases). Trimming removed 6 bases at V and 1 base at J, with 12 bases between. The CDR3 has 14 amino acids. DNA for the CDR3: TGTGCCAGCAGCCCCATGGGGGGGAACACTGAAGCTTTCTTT. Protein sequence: CASSPMGGNTEAFF.

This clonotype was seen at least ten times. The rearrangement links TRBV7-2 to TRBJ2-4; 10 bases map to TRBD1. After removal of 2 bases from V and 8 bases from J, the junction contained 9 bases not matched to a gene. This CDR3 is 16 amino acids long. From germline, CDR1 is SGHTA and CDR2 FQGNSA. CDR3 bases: TGTGCCAGCAGCTTAACTCCGTCGGGACAGGGGTACATTCAGTACTTC. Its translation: CASSLTPSGQGYIQYF.

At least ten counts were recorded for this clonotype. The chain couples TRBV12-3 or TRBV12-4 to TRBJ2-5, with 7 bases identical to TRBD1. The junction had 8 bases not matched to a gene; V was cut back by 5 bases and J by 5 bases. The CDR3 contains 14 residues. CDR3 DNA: TGTGCCAGCAGTCCGACAGGGCCAGGGGAGACCCAGTACTTC. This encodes CASSPTGPGETQYF.

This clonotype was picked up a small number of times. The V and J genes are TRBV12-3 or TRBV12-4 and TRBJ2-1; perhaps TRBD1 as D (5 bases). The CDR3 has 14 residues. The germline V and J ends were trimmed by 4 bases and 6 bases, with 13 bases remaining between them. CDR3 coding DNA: TGTGCCAGCAGTTCAGGGTGGATGGGCAATGAGCAGTTCTTC. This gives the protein CASSSGWMGNEQFF.

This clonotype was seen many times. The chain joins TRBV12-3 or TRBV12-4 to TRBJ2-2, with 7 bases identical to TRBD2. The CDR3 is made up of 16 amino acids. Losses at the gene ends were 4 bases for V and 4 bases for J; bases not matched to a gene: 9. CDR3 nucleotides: TGTGCCAGCAGTTCTAGACTAGCAGTCGGCACCGGGGAGCTGTTTTTT. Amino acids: CASSSRLAVGTGELFF.

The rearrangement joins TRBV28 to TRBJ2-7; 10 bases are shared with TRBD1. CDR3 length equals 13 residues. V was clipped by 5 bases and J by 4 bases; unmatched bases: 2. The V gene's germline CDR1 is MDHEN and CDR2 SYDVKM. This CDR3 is CASSGTGEYEQYV. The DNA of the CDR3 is TGTGCCAGCAGTGGGACAGGGGAGTACGAGCAGTACGTC.

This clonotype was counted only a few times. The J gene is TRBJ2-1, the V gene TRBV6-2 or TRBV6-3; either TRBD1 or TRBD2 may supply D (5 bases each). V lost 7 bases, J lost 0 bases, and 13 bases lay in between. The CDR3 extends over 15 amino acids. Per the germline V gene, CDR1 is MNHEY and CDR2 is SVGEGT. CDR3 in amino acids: CASNRDGISYNEQFF. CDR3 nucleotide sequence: TGTGCCAGCAATAGGGACGGCATCTCCTACAATGAGCAGTTCTTC.

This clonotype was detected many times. CDR3: CASSLGTSSYEQYV. The CDR3 DNA sequence: TGTGCCAGCAGCTTAGGGACTAGCTCCTACGAGCAGTACGTC. The V gene is TRBV7-8, the J gene TRBJ2-7, with 7 bases lining up with TRBD2. Germline CDR1 SGHVS, CDR2 FQNEAQ. Trimming took 1 base from V and 0 from J; bases not matched to a gene: 0. The CDR3 is 14 residues long.

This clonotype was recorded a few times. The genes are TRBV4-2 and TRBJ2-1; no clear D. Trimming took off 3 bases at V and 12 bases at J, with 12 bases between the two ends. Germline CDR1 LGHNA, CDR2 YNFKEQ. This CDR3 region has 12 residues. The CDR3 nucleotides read TGTGCCAGCAGCCACGATGATGGGTGGCAGTTCTTC. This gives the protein CASSHDDGWQFF.

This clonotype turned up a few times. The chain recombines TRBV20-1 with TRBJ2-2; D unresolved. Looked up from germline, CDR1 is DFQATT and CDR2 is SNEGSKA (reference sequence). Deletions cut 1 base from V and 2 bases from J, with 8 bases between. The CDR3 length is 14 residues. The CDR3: CSARGQVNTGELFF. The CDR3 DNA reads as TGCAGTGCTAGAGGGCAGGTTAACACCGGGGAGCTGTTTTTT.

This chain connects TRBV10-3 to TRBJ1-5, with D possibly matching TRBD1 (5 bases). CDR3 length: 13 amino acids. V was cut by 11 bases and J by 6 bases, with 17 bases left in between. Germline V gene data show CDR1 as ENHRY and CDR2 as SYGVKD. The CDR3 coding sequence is TGTGCCGCCGACAGTGGGGCAGGTCAGCCCCAGCATTTT. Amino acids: CAADSGAGQPQHF.

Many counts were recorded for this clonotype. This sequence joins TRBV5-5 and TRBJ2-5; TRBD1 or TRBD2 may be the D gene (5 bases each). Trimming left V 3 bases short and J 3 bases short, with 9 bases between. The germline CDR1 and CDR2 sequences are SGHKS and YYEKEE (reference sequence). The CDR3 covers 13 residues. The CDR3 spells CASSSGRKETQYF. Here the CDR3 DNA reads TGTGCCAGCAGCTCGGGACGGAAAGAGACCCAGTACTTC.

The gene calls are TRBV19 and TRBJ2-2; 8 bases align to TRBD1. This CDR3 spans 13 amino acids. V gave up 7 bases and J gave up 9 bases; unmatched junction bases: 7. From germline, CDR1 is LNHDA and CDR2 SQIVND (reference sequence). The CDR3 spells CASTGRGRRELFF. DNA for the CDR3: TGTGCCAGTACGGGCAGGGGGCGCCGGGAGCTGTTTTTT.

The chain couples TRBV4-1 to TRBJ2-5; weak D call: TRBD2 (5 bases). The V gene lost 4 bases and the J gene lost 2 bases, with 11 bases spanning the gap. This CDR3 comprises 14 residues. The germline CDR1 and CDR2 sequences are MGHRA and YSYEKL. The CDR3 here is CASSLNPGQETQYF. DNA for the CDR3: TGCGCCAGCAGCCTCAACCCGGGGCAAGAGACCCAGTACTTC.

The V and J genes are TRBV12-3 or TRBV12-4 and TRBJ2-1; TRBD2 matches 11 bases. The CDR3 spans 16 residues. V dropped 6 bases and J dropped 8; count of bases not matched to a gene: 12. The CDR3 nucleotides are TGTGCCAGCAGATATCAACGGACTAGCGGGTCGGATGAGCAGTTCTTC. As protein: CASRYQRTSGSDEQFF.

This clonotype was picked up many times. The CDR3 is CASSSGRGGETDTQYF. In nucleotides, the CDR3 is TGTGCCAGCAGCTCCGGGAGGGGTGGAGAGACAGATACGCAGTATTTT. This sequence joins TRBV12-3 or TRBV12-4 and TRBJ2-3; 8 nucleotides line up with TRBD2. The CDR3 runs to 16 residues. Losses at the gene ends were 6 bases for V and 3 bases for J; bases not matched to a gene: 11.

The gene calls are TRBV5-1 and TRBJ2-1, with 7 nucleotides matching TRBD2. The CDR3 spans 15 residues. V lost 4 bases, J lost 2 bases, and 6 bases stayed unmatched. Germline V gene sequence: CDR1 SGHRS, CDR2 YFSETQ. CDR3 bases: TGCGCCAGCAGCGGGGGGGTTAGAGCCTACAATGAGCAGTTCTTC. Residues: CASSGGVRAYNEQFF.

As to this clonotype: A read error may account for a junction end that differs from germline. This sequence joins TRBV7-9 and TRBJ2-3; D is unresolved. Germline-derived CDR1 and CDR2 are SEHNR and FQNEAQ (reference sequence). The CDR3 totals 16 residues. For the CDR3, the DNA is TGTGCCATCAGCCCCGATCTCCAGGAGATCACAGATACGCAGTATTTT. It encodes CAISPDLQEITDTQYF.

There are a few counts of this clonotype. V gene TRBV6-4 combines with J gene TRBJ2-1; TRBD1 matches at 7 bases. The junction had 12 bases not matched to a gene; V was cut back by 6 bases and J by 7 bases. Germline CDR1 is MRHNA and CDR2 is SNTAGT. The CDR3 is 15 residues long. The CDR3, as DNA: TGTGCCAGCAGCCCCCACGATGGGACAGCAAATGAGCAGTTCTTC. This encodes CASSPHDGTANEQFF.

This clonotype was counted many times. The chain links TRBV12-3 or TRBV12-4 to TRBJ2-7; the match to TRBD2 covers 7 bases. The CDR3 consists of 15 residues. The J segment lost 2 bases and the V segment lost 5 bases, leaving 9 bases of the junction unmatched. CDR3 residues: CASSMRLAGTYEQYF. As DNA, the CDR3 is TGTGCCAGCAGTATGAGACTAGCTGGTACCTACGAGCAGTACTTC.